This TCR beta chain originates from a study of vaccination effects on CD4 cells after COVID-19 (dated 2022 in TCRdb). For context, the study as a whole: Across the study, the median time from the second dose to post-vaccine sampling was 72 days (range 14 to 241). In the study, cultures from other donors were sequenced using the Oncomine TCR Beta short-read assay on an Illumina iSeq 100. The study compared SARS-CoV-2 spike-specific CD4+ TCR repertoires before and after mRNA vaccination in COVID-19 convalescent patients and infection-naive vaccine recipients. Altogether, some ten COVID-19 convalescent patients and a few SARS-CoV-2-naive healthy vaccine recipients made up the full study. Here is what the overall study found, with its caveats: Among healthy vaccine recipients, nearly all vaccine-induced clones were SARS-CoV-2 mono-reactive, and only 1 of 255 was cross-reactive with common cold coronaviruses. At late post-vaccination timepoints, both infection-induced and vaccine-induced clones showed marked clonal contraction, consistent with waning T cell responses. The study was limited by a small number of convalescent patients, and early post-infection timepoints were lacking.

To identify antigen-specific CD4+ T cell clonotypes by their expansion, the ViraFEST assay first stimulated PBMC with viral peptide pools and then applied TCR sequencing. After approximately 11 days of culture, CD4+ T cells were isolated with the EasySep CD4+ T cell isolation kit. Each participant got two doses of an mRNA SARS-CoV-2 vaccine, either BNT162b2 or mRNA-1273. None of the healthy vaccine recipients had a prior SARS-CoV-2 infection, which was confirmed by nucleocapsid antibody tests that came back negative both before and after vaccination. A few million PBMC per well were cultured with approximately 10 ug/ml peptides in IMDM containing 5% human AB serum, approximately 9.9 IU/ml IL-2 and gentamicin. Half of the culture medium was replaced with fresh IL-2-containing medium on days 3 and 7. Unless noted otherwise, every peptide stimulation condition was cultured in triplicate wells. PBMC were separated from whole blood using Ficoll-Paque Plus gradient centrifugation and were then either cryopreserved at -140C or used fresh. The spike proteins of SARS-CoV-2 and of the common cold coronaviruses HCoV-NL63, HCoV-OC43 and HCoV-229E were spanned by overlapping peptide pools. The QIAamp micro DNA kit was used to extract genomic DNA from the cultured CD4+ T cells.

The sample holds one count of this clone. Its binding antigen is unknown. Per-nucleotide qualities are absent, and no much larger clonotype sits a single base away. The CDR3 goes from the cysteine to the phenylalanine over 16 residues. Only the CDR3 part of the read is kept: 48 bases, read in frame from the first base. Reading the germline V gene gives CDR1 MNHEY and CDR2 SVGAGI. Trimming costs V 0 bases and J 2 bases, and their ends lie 11 bases apart. The library was produced with the immunoSEQ multiplex PCR assay. DNA from the cultured, isolated CD4+ T cells was subjected to TCR beta CDR3 sequencing. The original methods were these. Non-productive TCR sequences were removed and reads were trimmed to the CDR3 region, keeping CDR3s of at least 7 amino acids. The MANAFEST web app was used to pick out antigen-specific clonotypes by comparing their expansion in peptide wells with that in reference cultures. Positive clones required FDR<0.05 expansion versus reference and all other wells, odds ratio above 5, and frequency above 0.1% in two replicate wells. Clonotypes significantly expanded in SARS-CoV-2 spike wells and in at least one common cold coronavirus spike condition were defined as cross-reactive. Using the stringdist R package, CDR3 similarity was measured by Levenshtein distance, and unrooted trees were constructed with ape in R 3.6.1. The immuneACCESS repertoire file appears here via TCRdb, limited to in-frame rearrangements. These files lack a portion of the clones; in checked studies, under half of the deficit traces to unresolved V genes, and the cause of the others is not known. Clone size and the V and J calls come from that table; the DNA yielded D and trimming. In all, the sample holds tens of thousands of clones, and about 74% of those were seen once. Less than 2% of the sample is held by the ten biggest clonotypes.

The specimen comprised CD4+ T cells from PBMCs cultured with HCoV-229E spike peptides, sampled after COVID-19 vaccination. The label giving this sample's cell subset or site can be read as: HCoV-229E spike overlapping peptide pool stimulation. The V and J genes are TRBV6-5 and TRBJ1-3; the D gene is not confidently resolved. The sequence was collected from a human donor who received a COVID-19 vaccine. The DNA sequence is as follows: TGTGCCAGCAGTTACTCGCTGAGGATAGCTGGAAACACCATATATTTT. It translates as CASSYSLRIAGNTIYF.